This T cell receptor beta chain emerged from a study of tumor-infiltrating lymphocytes in primary liver carcinoma. Study-wide results and limits: For tumor-adjacent and tumor-blood pairs, overlap was less than that seen for tumor region pairs.

A primer in the constant region served to generate TCR beta cDNA from 500 ng of total RNA. Libraries for TCR beta were built through three nested multiplex PCR rounds, which together made up a slightly modified ARM-PCR procedure. With TRBV1-TRBV30 forward primers and a C-beta reverse primer, the first two PCR rounds were run for 10 to 11 cycles each. TCRdb re-analysed the multiplex PCR reads in MiXCR, keeping a single row per CDR3 protein. The data hold approximately 54,000 distinct CDR3 sequences, with 70% to 85% observed a single time. Comment on this clonotype: Its target is unknown.

J was trimmed by 4 bases and V by 5 bases; bases with no gene match: 14. CDR3 length: 16 residues. Germline CDR1 is MGHRA and CDR2 is YSYEKL. Both RNA and DNA were isolated together from around 20-30 mg of bulk tissue that had not been sorted. The TCR comes from a man aged 35 to 55 with primary liver carcinoma and hepatitis B virus infection. This sequence joins TRBV4-1 and TRBJ2-7; 7 bases fit TRBD1. The sequenced material came from liver tumor tissue from sampling region 2. Subset indicated: tumor region T2, inferior pole. Here the CDR3 reads CASSCQRGTVTYEQYF. CDR3 nucleotide sequence: TGCGCCAGCAGCTGCCAGAGGGGGACAGTAACTTACGAGCAGTACTTC.